This T cell receptor (beta chain) was captured by sequencing in a study of blood T cell repertoires in COVID-19. Study summary: Donors in the United States, Italy and Spain gave samples during acute or convalescent COVID-19.

This clone was observed once. In the authors' methods: Scientists estimated how many nucleated cells there were by amplifying reference gene primers. Assay: immunoSEQ multiplex PCR; the TCRdb copy retains only in-frame clones and omits some. The DNA was the basis for D and trimming; V, J and clone size are from that table. The table has around 250,000 clones, around 88% seen once. CDR1 SGHVS and CDR2 FNYEAQ come from the germline V gene. The CDR3 sequence is 14 residues long. The junction had 5 bases not matched to a gene; V was cut back by 4 bases and J by 9 bases. The receptor was derived from a man aged 40-49 years with active or convalescent COVID-19. V and J are TRBV7-6 and TRBJ2-1, with 11 bases fitting TRBD1. Input material: peripheral blood. The CDR3: CASSSRTGGSEQFF. CDR3 bases: TGTGCCAGCAGCTCCAGGACAGGGGGCAGTGAGCAGTTCTTC.